Here is one T cell receptor (beta chain) with its context. J gave up 13 bases and V 6 bases, and 4 bases lay outside the gene matches. The CDR3 runs 11 residues. Per the original methods: Amplification of reference gene primers provided the estimated nucleated cell counts. Assay used: immunoSEQ multiplex PCR; TCRdb lists only in-frame clones, some missing. V, J and clone size are taken as reported in that table, and D and trimming were inferred from the DNA itself. The sample includes some 220,000 clones, more than 65% seen only once; the top ten take 3% to 3.5%. This record belongs to a study of blood T cell repertoires in COVID-19. Study overall: Nucleic acid was either cDNA or gDNA, and it came from T cells, B-cell-depleted T cells, or PBMCs.

The clonotype originates from a woman in her 30s who had recovered from COVID-19. Sequencing used peripheral blood. This chain uses TRBV23-1 with TRBJ2-7; 12 nucleotides agree with TRBD2. TRBV23-1 is an ORF for which the function is uncertain. The CDR3 loop is CASSRTSGAYF. The CDR3 DNA follows: TGCGCCAGCAGCCGGACTAGCGGGGCCTACTTC.